This record looks at one T cell receptor beta chain sequence and its context. The antigen is unknown. CMV status came from CD4+ T cell IFNgamma after overnight CMV lysate stimulation of fresh PBMCs. This entry comes from a study of naive and memory T cell subsets. Study-level points and caveats: A few larger clonotypes appeared in naive repertoires, especially CD8, possibly memory cells re-expressing CD45RA. Naive and memory subsets had different power law exponents for TCR abundance.

The CDR3 is 16 residues long. Germline CDR1 and CDR2: MDHEN and SYDVKM. The V gene end was trimmed by 4 bases and the J gene end by 8 bases; junction bases not matched to a gene: 10. Both TRBC1 and TRBC2 were covered by a beta constant-region primer of two equimolar oligonucleotides. Each CDR3 protein is one row after TCRdb ran MiXCR on the UMI-ligation and nested PCR reads. The table has under 150,000 distinct CDR3 sequences, over 15% seen once. The rearrangement links TRBV28 to TRBJ2-2, with 10 bases identical to TRBD2. The sequencing input was naive CD4+ T cells from blood. This sequence originates from a human donor in good health. CDR3 region: CASSSGLATLGGELFF. CDR3 nucleotides: TGTGCCAGCAGTTCGGGACTAGCGACACTCGGGGGGGAGCTGTTTTTT.